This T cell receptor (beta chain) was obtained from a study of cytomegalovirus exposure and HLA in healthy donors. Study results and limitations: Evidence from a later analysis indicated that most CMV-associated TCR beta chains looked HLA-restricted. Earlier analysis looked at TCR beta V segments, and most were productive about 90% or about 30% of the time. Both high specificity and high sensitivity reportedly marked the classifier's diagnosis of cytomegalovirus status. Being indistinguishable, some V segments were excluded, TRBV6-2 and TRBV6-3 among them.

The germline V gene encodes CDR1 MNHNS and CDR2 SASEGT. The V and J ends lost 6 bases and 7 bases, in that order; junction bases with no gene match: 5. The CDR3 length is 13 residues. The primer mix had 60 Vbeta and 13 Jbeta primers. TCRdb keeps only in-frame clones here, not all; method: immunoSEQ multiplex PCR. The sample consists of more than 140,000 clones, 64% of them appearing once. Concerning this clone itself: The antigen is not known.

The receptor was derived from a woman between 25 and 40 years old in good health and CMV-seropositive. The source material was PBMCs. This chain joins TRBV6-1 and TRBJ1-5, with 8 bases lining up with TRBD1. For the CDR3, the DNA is TGTGCCAGCAGCGGACAGGGACAACAGCCCCAGCATTTT. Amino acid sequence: CASSGQGQQPQHF.